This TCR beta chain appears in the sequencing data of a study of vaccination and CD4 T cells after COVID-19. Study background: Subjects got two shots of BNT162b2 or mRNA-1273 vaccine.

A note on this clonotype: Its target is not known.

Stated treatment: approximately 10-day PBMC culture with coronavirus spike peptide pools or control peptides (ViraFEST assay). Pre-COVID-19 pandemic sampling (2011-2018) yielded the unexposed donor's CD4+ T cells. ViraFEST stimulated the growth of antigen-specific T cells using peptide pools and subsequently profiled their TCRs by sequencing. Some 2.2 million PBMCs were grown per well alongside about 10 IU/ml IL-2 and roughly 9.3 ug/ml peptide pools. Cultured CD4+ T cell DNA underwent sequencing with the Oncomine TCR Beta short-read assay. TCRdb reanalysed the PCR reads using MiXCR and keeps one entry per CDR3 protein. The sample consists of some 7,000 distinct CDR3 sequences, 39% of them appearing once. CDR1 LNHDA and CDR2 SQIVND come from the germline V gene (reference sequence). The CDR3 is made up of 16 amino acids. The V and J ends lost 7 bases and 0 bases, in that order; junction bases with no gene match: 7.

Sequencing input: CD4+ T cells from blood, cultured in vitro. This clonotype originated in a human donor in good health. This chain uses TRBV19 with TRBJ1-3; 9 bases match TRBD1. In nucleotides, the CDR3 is TGTGCCAGTACCCCCACAGGGGGCAACTCTGGAAACACCATATATTTT. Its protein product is CASTPTGGNSGNTIYF.